The present T cell receptor (beta chain) was sequenced within a study of T cells after posttransplantation cyclophosphamide. Whole-study findings and limits: TRB clonality was highly associated with recipient CMV seropositivity and reactivation.

Profiling relied on immunoSEQ multiplex PCR, and the TCRdb table lists in-frame clones only, not all of them. Of 8,000 to 9,500 clones listed, approximately 87% are singletons. Cyclophosphamide on days +3 and +4 followed busulfan-fludarabine conditioning and a marrow graft. With respect to this clone: Its matching antigen is unknown.

Trimming pared 1 base from V and 0 bases from J, leaving 10 bases between. This CDR3 region has 16 residues. Germline V gives CDR1 SGHTA, CDR2 FQGNSA. Sequencing used CD4+ T cells sorted from blood, obtained 1404 days after allogeneic stem cell transplant with posttransplant cyclophosphamide. The sequence was obtained from a female patient aged 50-59 years who received an allogeneic stem cell transplant from a related donor, was CMV-positive, and had no GVHD. Some T cells may be provided by the graft donor. The rearrangement joins TRBV7-2 to TRBJ1-3; D ambiguous. Written as DNA, the CDR3 is TGTGCCAGCAGCTTAGTTGCCGCTAGCTCTGGAAACACCATATATTTT. Translated: CASSLVAASSGNTIYF.